This TCR beta chain was sequenced for a study of T cell responses to AZD1222 COVID-19 vaccine. Sequencing used immunoSEQ multiplex PCR; TCRdb keeps in-frame clones, though not all of them. The sample consists of some 60,000 clones, 75% to 90% of them appearing once. Germline V CDR1 and CDR2: SNHLY, FYNNEI. Trimming took 1 base from V and 6 from J; bases not matched to a gene: 14. The CDR3 runs to 18 residues. The sequencing used peripheral blood, collected 28 days after the second AZD1222 dose. The chain joins TRBV2 to TRBJ2-3, with 9 bases identical to TRBD2. This clonotype was sampled from an adult who received the AZD1222 COVID-19 vaccine. The CDR3 coding sequence is TGTGCCAGCAGTGAAGTTGGAAAAAGCGGGAGGTTCGGGGATACGCAGTATTTT. Residues: CASSEVGKSGRFGDTQYF.